These 27 T cell receptor beta chains originate from one sample sequenced in a study of blood T cell repertoires in COVID-19. Sequencing was performed with immunoSEQ multiplex PCR; in TCRdb, only in-frame clones are kept and a portion is missing. The sample lists fewer than 350,000 clones, around 90% occurring once. Input material: peripheral blood. Every receptor here comes from a man aged 18 to 30 with active or convalescent COVID-19.

The chain joins TRBV12-5 to TRBJ1-3; no clear D. In germline, CDR1 is LGHNT, CDR2 FRNRAP. This CDR3 region has 14 residues. Deletions cut 3 bases from V and 2 bases from J, with 8 bases between. The CDR3 DNA sequence: TGTGCTAGTGGTTTTGTGAACACTGGAAACACCATATATTTT. It encodes CASGFVNTGNTIYF.

J is TRBJ1-4 and V is TRBV4-1; no definite D call. Trimming shortened V by 4 bases and J by 2 bases, and 14 bases separated the two germline ends. Germline V gene lookup returns CDR1 MGHRA and CDR2 YSYEKL. This CDR3 has 16 residues. As DNA, the CDR3 is TGCGCCAGCAGCCCTAGCTTAGGGAACACTAATGAAAAACTGTTTTTT. Translated, it gives CASSPSLGNTNEKLFF.

The J gene is TRBJ2-5, the V gene TRBV6-5; tentatively, D is TRBD1 (6 bases). This CDR3 spans 14 amino acids. V lost 4 bases to trimming and J lost 4 bases, with 13 bases between them. Germline V gives CDR1 MNHEY, CDR2 SVGAGI. The CDR3 region is CASSSQQGLETQYF. CDR3 coding DNA: TGTGCCAGCAGTTCCCAACAGGGTTTAGAGACCCAGTACTTC.

The V gene is TRBV28, the J gene TRBJ1-1; 9 nucleotides align to TRBD1. Germline V gene data show CDR1 as MDHEN and CDR2 as SYDVKM. The CDR3 is 16 residues long. Trimming at V came to 4 bases and at J to 4 bases, leaving 10 bases not matched to a gene. CDR3 sequence reads: CASSWGQGHSGTEAFF. The DNA for the CDR3 is TGTGCCAGCAGTTGGGGACAGGGACATTCGGGCACTGAAGCTTTCTTT.

The chain couples TRBV24-1 to TRBJ2-2; 8 bases fit TRBD1. Germline trimming cut 8 bases from V and 7 bases from J; bases unmatched to any gene: 5. Germline CDR1 is KGHDR and CDR2 is SFDVKD. CDR3 length equals 13 residues. CDR3 protein: CATNQGAGGELFF. The DNA of the CDR3 is TGTGCCACCAACCAGGGGGCCGGCGGGGAGCTGTTTTTT.

The CDR3 reads CASSQGQIQETQYF. For the CDR3, the DNA is TGCGCCAGCAGCCAAGGACAGATCCAAGAGACCCAGTACTTC. The chain employs TRBV4-1 and TRBJ2-5, with D possibly TRBD1 on 5 matching bases. The germline V gene encodes CDR1 MGHRA and CDR2 YSYEKL. The CDR3 loop spans 14 amino acids. The V and J ends lost 1 base and 1 base respectively, with 7 bases between them.

CDR3 region: CASSTFRGGNTEAFF. CDR3 in DNA: TGCGCCAGCAGCACCTTCAGGGGCGGGAACACTGAAGCTTTCTTT. The genes are TRBV5-1 and TRBJ1-1, with D perhaps TRBD1 (6 bases). Germline loops: CDR1 SGHRS, CDR2 YFSETQ. V was trimmed by 4 bases and J by 1 base, leaving 14 bases between them. There are 15 residues in the CDR3. Drawing the rest from reference TRBV5-1 and TRBJ1-1, the complete variable domain is KAGVTQTPRYLIKTRGQQVTLSCSPISGHRSVSWYQQTPGQGLQFLFEYFSETQRNKGNFPGRFSGRQFSNSRSEMNVSTLELGDSALYLCASSTFRGGNTEAFFGQGTRLTVV.

V is TRBV21-1 and J is TRBJ1-1; TRBD1, the table's D call, lacks a check against the DNA. TRBV21-1 is a known pseudogene. CDR3 size: 17 residues. As DNA, the CDR3 is TGTGCCAGCAGCCCAAGACAGGACTTTAATTCGAACACTGAAGCTTTCTTT. Translating it yields CASSPRQDFNSNTEAFF.

This clone was picked up one time. The chain is built from TRBV5-4 and TRBJ2-7; 10 positions match TRBD1. The CDR3 runs to 14 residues. The V and J ends lost 4 bases and 5 bases, in that order; junction bases with no gene match: 6. The germline V gene encodes CDR1 SGHNT and CDR2 YYREEE (reference sequence). CDR3 amino acids: CASSVRQGANEQYF. As DNA, the CDR3 is TGTGCCAGCAGCGTCCGACAGGGGGCTAACGAGCAGTACTTC. The entire variable domain, with the rest obtained from reference TRBV5-4 and TRBJ2-7, is as follows: ETGVTQSPTHLIKTRGQQVTLRCSSQSGHNTVSWYQQALGQGPQFIFQYYREEENGRGNFPPRFSGLQFPNYSSELNVNALELDDSALYLCASSVRQGANEQYFGPGTRLTVT.

J is TRBJ1-5 and V is TRBV4-1, with 7 bases lining up with TRBD1. The germline CDR1 and CDR2 sequences are MGHRA and YSYEKL. The CDR3 has 15 residues. J was trimmed by 6 bases and V by 3 bases; bases with no gene match: 8. The CDR3 nucleotides read TGCGCCAGCAGCCACAACGCAGGGGGTTCTCAGCCCCAGCATTTT. This sequence encodes CASSHNAGGSQPQHF.

The chain employs TRBV18 and TRBJ2-7; 9 nucleotides align to TRBD2. Germline V gives CDR1 KGHSH, CDR2 LQKENI. V dropped 2 bases and J dropped 2; count of bases not matched to a gene: 1. The CDR3 covers 14 residues. CDR3 amino acids: CASSPGGGAYEQYF. The CDR3 DNA reads TGTGCCAGCTCACCAGGCGGGGGGGCCTACGAGCAGTACTTC.

This clone occurred a few times. This rearrangement joins TRBV19 to TRBJ1-1; D is undetermined. From germline, CDR1 is LNHDA and CDR2 SQIVND (reference sequence). Trimming left V 3 bases short and J 7 bases short, with 12 bases between. This CDR3 contains 13 residues. The CDR3 reads CASSIRGTYEAFF. CDR3 in DNA: TGTGCCAGTAGTATTCGAGGAACCTATGAAGCTTTCTTT. The whole variable domain, filled in from reference TRBV19 and TRBJ1-1, reads DGGITQSPKYLFRKEGQNVTLSCEQNLNHDAMYWYRQDPGQGLRLIYYSQIVNDFQKGDIAEGYSVSREKKESFPLTVTSAQKNPTAFYLCASSIRGTYEAFFGQGTRLTVV.

This clone was observed once. This chain links TRBV15 with TRBJ1-3, with unresolved D. Germline assignment: CDR1 LNHNV and CDR2 YYDKDF (reference sequence). V was shortened by 4 bases and J by 0 bases, with 10 bases between the two germline ends. CDR3 length: 15 residues. The CDR3 sequence is CATSTSIYSGNTIYF. CDR3 sequence (DNA): TGTGCCACCAGCACGAGTATCTACTCTGGAAACACCATATATTTT.

The V and J genes are TRBV4-1 and TRBJ1-5, with TRBD1 as a possible D gene (6 bases). V lost 0 bases and J lost 5, with 11 bases in between. CDR1 is MGHRA and CDR2 is YSYEKL in the germline V gene. The CDR3 runs 15 residues. The CDR3 sequence is CASSQDPPGDQPQHF. DNA of the CDR3: TGCGCCAGCAGCCAAGATCCTCCAGGGGATCAGCCCCAGCATTTT.

The V and J genes are TRBV12-5 and TRBJ1-2, with a possible D match to TRBD1 (6 bases). Germline V lookup: CDR1 LGHNT, CDR2 FRNRAP. The CDR3 totals 16 residues. The V and J ends lost 0 bases and 6 bases respectively, with 17 bases between them. CDR3 residues: CASGLVDGQTRNGYTF. DNA of the CDR3: TGTGCTAGTGGTTTGGTAGACGGACAGACAAGGAATGGCTACACCTTC.

The CDR3 coding sequence is TGTGCCAGCAGCTCGGGGGGGTCCAACTACGAGCAGTACTTC. It yields the protein CASSSGGSNYEQYF. The chain couples TRBV5-6 to TRBJ2-7; TRBD2 matches at 8 bases. The germline V gene encodes CDR1 SGHDT and CDR2 YYEEEE. J lost 3 bases, V lost 3 bases, and 5 bases had no gene match. The CDR3 covers 14 residues.

V and J are TRBV10-2 and TRBJ2-7, with a tentative D call TRBD1 (7 bases). Trimming shortened V by 6 bases and J by 4 bases, and 16 bases separated the two germline ends. The CDR3 has 14 residues. From germline, CDR1 is WSHSY and CDR2 SAAADI. The CDR3 sequence: CASSDREVGYEQYF. For the CDR3, the DNA is TGCGCCAGCAGCGACAGGGAGGTTGGGTACGAGCAGTACTTC.

The chain uses TRBV4-1 and TRBJ1-2, with TRBD1 as a possible D gene (5 bases). Germline CDR1 MGHRA, CDR2 YSYEKL. Trimming removed 0 bases at V and 0 bases at J, with 11 bases between. The CDR3 has 16 residues. Here the CDR3 DNA reads TGCGCCAGCAGCCAAGAAACAGGTGGGGCTAACTATGGCTACACCTTC. This encodes CASSQETGGANYGYTF.

The V call is TRBV5-6, the J call TRBJ1-5; no definite D call. V was pared by 4 bases and J by 0 bases, with 8 bases between. In germline, CDR1 is SGHDT, CDR2 YYEEEE. The CDR3 is 14 amino acids. Here the CDR3 reads CASSDKYSNQPQHF. The CDR3 region has the DNA TGTGCCAGCAGCGACAAATATAGCAATCAGCCCCAGCATTTT. The complete variable domain, with remaining parts taken from reference TRBV5-6 and TRBJ1-5, reads DAGVTQSPTHLIKTRGQQVTLRCSPKSGHDTVSWYQQALGQGPQFIFQYYEEEERQRGNFPDRFSGHQFPNYSSELNVNALLLGDSALYLCASSDKYSNQPQHFGDGTRLSIL.

V gene TRBV5-1 combines with J gene TRBJ1-6; TRBD1 might be the D (5 bases). Per the germline V gene, CDR1 is SGHRS and CDR2 is YFSETQ. This CDR3 contains 14 residues. V was pared by 0 bases and J by 10 bases, with 11 bases between. The chain's CDR3 is CASSLAGFGSPLHF. The CDR3 coding sequence is TGCGCCAGCAGCTTGGCAGGGTTCGGGTCACCCCTCCACTTT. The whole variable domain, filled in from reference TRBV5-1 and TRBJ1-6, reads KAGVTQTPRYLIKTRGQQVTLSCSPISGHRSVSWYQQTPGQGLQFLFEYFSETQRNKGNFPGRFSGRQFSNSRSEMNVSTLELGDSALYLCASSLAGFGSPLHFGNGTRLTVT.

The CDR3 here is CASSYGTGGPYGYTF. CDR3 sequence (DNA): TGTGCCAGCAGTTACGGGACAGGTGGTCCCTATGGCTACACCTTC. V and J are TRBV6-2 or TRBV6-3 and TRBJ1-2, with 8 positions matching TRBD1. The CDR3 length is 15 residues. From germline, CDR1 is MNHEY and CDR2 SVGEGT. Trimming cost V 2 bases and J 4 bases; bases outside gene matches: 6.

The gene calls are TRBV5-4 and TRBJ1-1, with a weak D call TRBD1 (6 bases). Germline CDR1 is SGHNT and CDR2 is YYREEE (reference sequence). Trimming removed 0 bases at V and 1 base at J, with 7 bases between. The CDR3 covers 14 residues. CDR3 loop: CASSLGTANTEAFF. CDR3 DNA sequence: TGTGCCAGCAGCTTGGGGACAGCGAACACTGAAGCTTTCTTT.

The CDR3 nucleotides are TGTGCCAGTCACCGCTTACCGCGTCGCACAGATACGCAGTATTTT. Encoded protein: CASHRLPRRTDTQYF. This chain connects TRBV6-4 to TRBJ2-3; no clear D. Germline CDR1 and CDR2: MRHNA and SNTAGT. This CDR3 has 15 residues. V was trimmed by 9 bases and J by 1 base, leaving 17 bases between them.

The V and J genes are TRBV3-1 (or the pseudogene TRBV3-2) and TRBJ1-2; D is unclear. From germline, CDR1 is LGHDT and CDR2 YNNKEL (reference sequence). CDR3 length: 14 amino acids. Trimming left V 8 bases short and J 7 bases short, with 20 bases between. The CDR3 reads CASYSGRLMGGYTF. The CDR3 DNA reads TGTGCCAGCTACTCGGGAAGGTTGATGGGTGGCTACACCTTC.

V is TRBV5-4 and J is TRBJ2-1; 8 bases are shared with TRBD2. Germline lookup yields CDR1 SGHNT and CDR2 YYREEE (reference sequence). This CDR3 region has 17 residues. V dropped 0 bases and J dropped 2; count of bases not matched to a gene: 7. CDR3 nucleotides: TGTGCCAGCAGCTTGGACTCACACGGGGGGGCCTACAATGAGCAGTTCTTC. The encoded protein is CASSLDSHGGAYNEQFF.

This clone came up a few times. The chain employs TRBV11-3 and TRBJ2-2; the D gene is possibly TRBD2 (5 bases). Trimming removed 5 bases from V and 4 bases from J, with 5 bases in between. The CDR3 length is 12 residues. Germline lookup yields CDR1 SGHNT and CDR2 YENEEA. In DNA, the CDR3 is TGTGCCAGCAGCGAGGGCACCGGGGAGCTGTTTTTT. Translating it yields CASSEGTGELFF. Using reference TRBV11-3 and TRBJ2-2 for the parts outside the CDR3, the full variable domain is EAGVVQSPRYKIIEKKQPVAFWCNPISGHNTLYWYLQNLGQGPELLIRYENEEAVDDSQLPKDRFSAERLKGVDSTLKIQPAELGDSAVYLCASSEGTGELFFGEGSRLTVL.

CDR3 nucleotides: TGTGCCAGCAGTGTAGCCACAGGGCTGGATCAGCCCCAGCATTTT. The encoded protein is CASSVATGLDQPQHF. The V gene is TRBV27, the J gene TRBJ1-5; weak D call: TRBD1 (6 bases). This CDR3 region has 15 residues. V was pared by 5 bases and J by 5 bases, with 16 bases between. Germline CDR1 and CDR2: MNHEY and SMNVEV (reference sequence).